This TCR beta chain was captured in a study of blood T cell repertoires in COVID-19. From germline, CDR1 is WSHSY and CDR2 SAAADI. CDR3 length equals 14 residues. Trimming took 6 bases from V and 4 from J; bases not matched to a gene: 8. The authors' processing: Amplification with reference gene primers provided the estimates of nucleated cell counts. The protocol was immunoSEQ multiplex PCR, while the TCRdb copy is restricted to in-frame clones and leaves out a portion. V and J calls and clone size are those listed in that table; D and trimming were worked out from the DNA. This sample yields about 200,000 clones, of which around 90% are seen a single time; 4% to 5.5% belongs to the top ten.

Sequencing input: peripheral blood. The TCR sequence derives from a human donor in a cohort sampled during active COVID-19. The genes are TRBV10-2 and TRBJ2-7; 8 bases align to TRBD1. This chain's CDR3 is CASRNAGGGYEQYF. The CDR3 DNA is TGCGCCAGCAGAAATGCAGGGGGCGGGTACGAGCAGTACTTC.